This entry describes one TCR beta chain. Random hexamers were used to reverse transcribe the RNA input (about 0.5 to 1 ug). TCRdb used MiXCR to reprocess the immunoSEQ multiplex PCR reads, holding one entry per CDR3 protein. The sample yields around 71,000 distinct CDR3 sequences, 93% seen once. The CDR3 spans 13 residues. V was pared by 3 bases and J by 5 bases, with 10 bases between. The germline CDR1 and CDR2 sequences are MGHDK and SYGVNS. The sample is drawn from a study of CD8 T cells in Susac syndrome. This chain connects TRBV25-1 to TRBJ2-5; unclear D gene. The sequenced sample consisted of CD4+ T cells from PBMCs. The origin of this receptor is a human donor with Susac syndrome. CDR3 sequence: CASSDGFVETQYF. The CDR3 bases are TGTGCCAGCAGTGACGGCTTCGTGGAGACCCAGTACTTC. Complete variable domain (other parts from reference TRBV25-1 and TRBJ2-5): EADIYQTPRYLVIGTGKKITLECSQTMGHDKMYWYQQDPGMELHLIHYSYGVNSTEKGDLSSESTVSRIRTEHFPLTLESARPSHTSQYLCASSDGFVETQYFGPGTRLLVL.